The T cell receptor beta chain described here comes from a study of cytomegalovirus exposure and HLA in healthy donors. The CDR3 runs 16 residues. V was trimmed by 6 bases and J by 4 bases, leaving 18 bases between them. Germline V gene data show CDR1 as MNHEY and CDR2 as SMNVEV (reference sequence). PCR was performed using 60 Vbeta and 13 Jbeta primers. Profiling relied on immunoSEQ multiplex PCR, and the TCRdb table lists in-frame clones only, not all of them. This table holds approximately 220,000 clones, roughly 80% found once. The sequence derives from a girl aged 2 to 10 in good health and CMV-seronegative. Sequences were obtained from PBMCs. V and J are TRBV27 and TRBJ2-2; perhaps TRBD1 as D (5 bases). The CDR3 loop is CASRPTQVRGTGELFF. CDR3 nucleotides: TGTGCCAGCAGGCCTACACAGGTGCGAGGCACCGGGGAGCTGTTTTTT.